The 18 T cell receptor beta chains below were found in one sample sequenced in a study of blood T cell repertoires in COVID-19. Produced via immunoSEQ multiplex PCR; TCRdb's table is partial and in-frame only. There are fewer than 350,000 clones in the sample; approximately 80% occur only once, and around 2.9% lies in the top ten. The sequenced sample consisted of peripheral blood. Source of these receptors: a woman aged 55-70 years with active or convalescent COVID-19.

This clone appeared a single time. Written as DNA, the CDR3 is TGCGCCAGCAGCCAAGATATCACTAGCGGGGGGGCCGGCGGGGAGCTGTTTTTT. Amino acid sequence: CASSQDITSGGAGGELFF. The chain carries TRBV4-3 and TRBJ2-2; 13 bases are shared with TRBD2. The CDR3 runs 18 residues. The junction had 8 bases not matched to a gene; V was cut back by 0 bases and J by 7 bases. CDR1 is LGHNA, CDR2 YSLEER, per germline.

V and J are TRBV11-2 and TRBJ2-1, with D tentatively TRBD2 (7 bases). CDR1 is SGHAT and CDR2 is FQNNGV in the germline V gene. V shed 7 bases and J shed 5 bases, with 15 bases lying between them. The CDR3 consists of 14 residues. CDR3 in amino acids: CASTRGGANNEQFF. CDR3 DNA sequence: TGTGCCAGCACCCGAGGGGGGGCGAACAATGAGCAGTTCTTC.

The CDR3 nucleotides are TGTGCCACCCAAATGACAGGGGTCGGGAACACTGAAGCTTTCTTT. Its protein is CATQMTGVGNTEAFF. The rearrangement links TRBV10-3 to TRBJ1-1; 8 nucleotides line up with TRBD1. Unmatched junction bases numbered 11, after V lost 10 bases and J lost 1 base. This CDR3 is built from 15 residues. CDR1 is ENHRY, CDR2 SYGVKD, per germline.

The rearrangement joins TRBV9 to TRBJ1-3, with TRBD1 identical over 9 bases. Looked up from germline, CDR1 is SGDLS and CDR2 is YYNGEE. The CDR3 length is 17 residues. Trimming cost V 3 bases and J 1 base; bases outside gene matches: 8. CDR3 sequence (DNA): TGTGCCAGCAGCGGATCGGGGACAGGGCTTTCTGGAAACACCATATATTTT. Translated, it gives CASSGSGTGLSGNTIYF.

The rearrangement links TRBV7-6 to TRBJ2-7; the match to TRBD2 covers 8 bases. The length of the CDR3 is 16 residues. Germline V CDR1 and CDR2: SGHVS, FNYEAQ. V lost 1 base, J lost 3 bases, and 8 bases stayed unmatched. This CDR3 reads CASSLDRAGVLYEQYF. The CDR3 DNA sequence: TGTGCCAGCAGCTTAGATCGAGCGGGGGTCCTCTACGAGCAGTACTTC. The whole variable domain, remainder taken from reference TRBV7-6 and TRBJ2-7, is GAGVSQSPRYKVTKRGQDVALRCDPISGHVSLYWYRQALGQGPEFLTYFNYEAQQDKSGLPNDRFSAERPEGSISTLTIQRTEQRDSAMYRCASSLDRAGVLYEQYFGPGTRLTVT.

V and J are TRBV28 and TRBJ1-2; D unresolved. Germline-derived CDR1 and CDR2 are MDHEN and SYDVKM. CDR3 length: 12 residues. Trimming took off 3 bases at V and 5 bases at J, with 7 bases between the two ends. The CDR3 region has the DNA TGTGCCAGCAGTTTCGGAGGGTATGGCTACACCTTC. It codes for CASSFGGYGYTF.

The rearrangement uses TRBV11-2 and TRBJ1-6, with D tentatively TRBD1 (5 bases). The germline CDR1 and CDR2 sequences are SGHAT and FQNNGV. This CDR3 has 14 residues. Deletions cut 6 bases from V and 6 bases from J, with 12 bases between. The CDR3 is CASRRTNVNSPLHF. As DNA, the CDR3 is TGTGCCAGCAGAAGGACAAACGTTAATTCACCCCTCCACTTT. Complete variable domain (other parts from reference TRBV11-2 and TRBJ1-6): EAGVAQSPRYKIIEKRQSVAFWCNPISGHATLYWYQQILGQGPKLLIQFQNNGVVDDSQLPKDRFSAERLKGVDSTLKIQPAKLEDSAVYLCASRRTNVNSPLHFGNGTRLTVT.

CDR3 nucleotides: TGTGCCAGCCACTCCGGAGGGGGCCCAACTATGGGCTACACCTTC. Its translation is CASHSGGGPTMGYTF. The chain carries TRBV27 and TRBJ1-2; TRBD1 aligns across 7 bases. Germline lookup yields CDR1 MNHEY and CDR2 SMNVEV (reference sequence). The CDR3 contains 15 residues. Unmatched junction bases numbered 17, after V lost 8 bases and J lost 8 bases.

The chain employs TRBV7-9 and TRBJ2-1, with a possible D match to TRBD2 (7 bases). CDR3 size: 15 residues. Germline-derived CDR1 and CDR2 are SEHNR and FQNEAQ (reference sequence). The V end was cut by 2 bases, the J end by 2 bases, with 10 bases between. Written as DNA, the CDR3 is TGTGCCAGCAGCTTACCGGGGGGCCCCTACAATGAGCAGTTCTTC. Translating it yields CASSLPGGPYNEQFF.

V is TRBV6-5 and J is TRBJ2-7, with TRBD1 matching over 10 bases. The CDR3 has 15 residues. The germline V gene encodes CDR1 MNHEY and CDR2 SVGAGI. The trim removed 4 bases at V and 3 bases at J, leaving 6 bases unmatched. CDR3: CASSSKRTGGYEQYF. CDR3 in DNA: TGTGCCAGCAGTTCTAAAAGGACAGGGGGCTACGAGCAGTACTTC.

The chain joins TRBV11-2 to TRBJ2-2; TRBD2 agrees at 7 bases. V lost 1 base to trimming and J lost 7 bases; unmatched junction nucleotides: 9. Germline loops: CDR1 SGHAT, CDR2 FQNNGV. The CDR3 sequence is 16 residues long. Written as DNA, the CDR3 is TGTGCCAGCAGCTTAGTGGGAGCGGGGCGGATCGGGGAGCTGTTTTTT. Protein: CASSLVGAGRIGELFF.

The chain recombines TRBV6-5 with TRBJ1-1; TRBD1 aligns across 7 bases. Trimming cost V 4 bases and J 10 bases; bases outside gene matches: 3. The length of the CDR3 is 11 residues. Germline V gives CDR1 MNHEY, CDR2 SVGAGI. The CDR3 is CASSWTGGAFF. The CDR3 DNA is TGTGCCAGCAGTTGGACAGGTGGAGCTTTCTTT.

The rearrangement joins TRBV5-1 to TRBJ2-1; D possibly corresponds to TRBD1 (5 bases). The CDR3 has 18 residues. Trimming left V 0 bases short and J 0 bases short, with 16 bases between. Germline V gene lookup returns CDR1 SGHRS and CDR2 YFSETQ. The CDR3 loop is CASSLGTRLGSSYNEQFF. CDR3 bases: TGCGCCAGCAGCTTGGGGACAAGGTTGGGTAGCTCCTACAATGAGCAGTTCTTC.

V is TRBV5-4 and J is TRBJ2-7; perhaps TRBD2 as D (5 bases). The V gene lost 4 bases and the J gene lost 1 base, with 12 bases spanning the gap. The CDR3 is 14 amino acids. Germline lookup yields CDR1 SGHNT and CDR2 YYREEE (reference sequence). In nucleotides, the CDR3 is TGTGCCAGCAGCCGGGATGGACGGTCCTACGAGCAGTACTTC. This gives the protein CASSRDGRSYEQYF.

The CDR3, as DNA: TGTGCCAGCTCCCCAGACAGGGCCTCGGGCGGCTACACCTTC. Amino acid sequence: CASSPDRASGGYTF. The chain has TRBV7-2 and TRBJ1-2, with TRBD1 matching 7 bases. V shed 8 bases and J 8 bases; nucleotides not matched to a gene: 14. The CDR3 totals 14 residues. Germline loops: CDR1 SGHTA, CDR2 FQGNSA.

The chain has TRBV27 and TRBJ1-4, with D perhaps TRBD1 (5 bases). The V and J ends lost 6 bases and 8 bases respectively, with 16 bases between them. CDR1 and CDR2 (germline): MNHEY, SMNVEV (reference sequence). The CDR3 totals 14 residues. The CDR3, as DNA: TGTGCCAGCAGCCGACCCTCCCGGGGGGAAAAACTGTTTTTT. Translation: CASSRPSRGEKLFF. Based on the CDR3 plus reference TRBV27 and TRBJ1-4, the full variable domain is EAQVTQNPRYLITVTGKKLTVTCSQNMNHEYMSWYRQDPGLGLRQIYYSMNVEVTDKGDVPEGYKVSRKEKRNFPLILESPSPNQTSLYFCASSRPSRGEKLFFGSGTQLSVL.

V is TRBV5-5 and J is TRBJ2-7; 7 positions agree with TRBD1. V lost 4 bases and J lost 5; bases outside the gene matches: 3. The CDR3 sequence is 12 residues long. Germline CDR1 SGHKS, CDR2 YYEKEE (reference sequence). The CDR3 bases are TGTGCCAGCAGCCTGACAGGGAACGAGCAGTACTTC. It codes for CASSLTGNEQYF. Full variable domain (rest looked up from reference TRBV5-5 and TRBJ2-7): DAGVTQSPTHLIKTRGQQVTLRCSPISGHKSVSWYQQVLGQGPQFIFQYYEKEERGRGNFPDRFSARQFPNYSSELNVNALLLGDSALYLCASSLTGNEQYFGPGTRLTVT.

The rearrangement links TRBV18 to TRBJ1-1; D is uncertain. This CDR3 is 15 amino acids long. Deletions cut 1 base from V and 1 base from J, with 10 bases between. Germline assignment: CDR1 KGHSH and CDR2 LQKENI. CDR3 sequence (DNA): TGTGCCAGCTCACCACGGGCCCATCCGAACACTGAAGCTTTCTTT. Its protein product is CASSPRAHPNTEAFF.